The 16 T cell receptor beta chains presented below share a single source sample, sequenced in a study of T-cell memory formation after mild COVID-19. Via MiXCR, TCRdb re-called the 5' RACE reads, giving one row per CDR3 protein. The sample lists some 120,000 distinct CDR3 sequences, about 15% occurring once. The sequencing sample was made of PBMCs or a T cell subset sorted from them (not recorded which). These receptors were collected from a young man who had mild COVID-19 (a few samples of this study predate the infection). Cell type and time point are not known.

CDR3 loop: CATSDPGGPGELFF. CDR3 sequence (DNA): TGTGCCACCAGTGACCCGGGGGGGCCCGGGGAGCTGTTTTTT. This rearrangement joins TRBV24-1 to TRBJ2-2, with 8 bases that match TRBD2. The CDR3 is made up of 14 amino acids. The germline gives CDR1 KGHDR, CDR2 SFDVKD. The J segment lost 6 bases and the V segment lost 4 bases, leaving 3 bases of the junction unmatched.

The chain combines TRBV11-2 with TRBJ2-7, with D perhaps matching TRBD2 (5 bases). Between the trimmed V and J ends, which lost 4 bases and 4 bases, there was a span of 11 bases. The CDR3 is made up of 13 amino acids. Germline V gene sequence: CDR1 SGHAT, CDR2 FQNNGV. CDR3 in DNA: TGTGCCAGCAGCTCCCAGAGAGGGTACGAGCAGTACTTC. The encoded protein is CASSSQRGYEQYF.

This clonotype was seen a few times. The chain is built from TRBV7-9 and TRBJ1-2; the D gene is possibly TRBD1 (5 bases). V was pared by 3 bases and J by 6 bases, with 5 bases between. Germline V gene data show CDR1 as SEHNR and CDR2 as FQNEAQ (reference sequence). This CDR3 has 11 amino acids. CDR3 nucleotide sequence: TGTGCCAGCAGCTTGGGGGATGGCTACACCTTC. Its translation: CASSLGDGYTF.

J is TRBJ2-6 and V is TRBV6-7; possible D gene TRBD1, 5 bases. TRBV6-7 is an open reading frame, and its role is uncertain. The CDR3 loop spans 18 amino acids. Between the trimmed V and J ends, which lost 6 bases and 1 base, there was a span of 19 bases. This CDR3 is CASRPWTRDGSGANVLTF. The DNA of the CDR3 is TGTGCCAGCAGACCCTGGACCAGGGATGGTTCTGGGGCCAACGTCCTGACTTTC.

V usage is TRBV7-9 and J usage is TRBJ2-7; the D gene is possibly TRBD2 (5 bases). This CDR3 region has 13 residues. Trimming removed 6 bases from V and 3 bases from J, with 12 bases in between. Germline CDR1 and CDR2: SEHNR and FQNEAQ (reference sequence). The CDR3 reads CASRAGGFYEQYF. In nucleotides, the CDR3 is TGTGCCAGCAGGGCAGGCGGGTTCTACGAGCAGTACTTC. The whole variable domain, filled in from reference TRBV7-9 and TRBJ2-7, reads DTGVSQNPRHKITKRGQNVTFRCDPISEHNRLYWYRQTLGQGPEFLTYFQNEAQLEKSRLLSDRFSAERPKGSFSTLEIQRTEQGDSAMYLCASRAGGFYEQYFGPGTRLTVT.

There are many counts of this clonotype. The CDR3 DNA is TGCAGTGCTAGCTCCGACAGAACCTACGAGCAGTACGTC. Protein product: CSASSDRTYEQYV. The chain combines TRBV20-1 with TRBJ2-7, with a weak D call TRBD1 (5 bases). V lost 3 bases, J lost 2 bases, and 11 bases lay in between. Germline CDR1 reads DFQATT; CDR2 reads SNEGSKA (reference sequence). The length of the CDR3 is 13 residues.

The sample holds many counts of this clonotype. The chain carries TRBV4-2 and TRBJ2-3; D call uncertain. The CDR3 contains 14 residues. Germline CDR1 reads LGHNA; CDR2 reads YNFKEQ. Trimming took off 0 bases at V and 0 bases at J, with 4 bases between the two ends. The CDR3 region has the DNA TGTGCCAGCAGCCAAGACTTGAGCACAGATACGCAGTATTTT. Residues: CASSQDLSTDTQYF.

This clonotype was seen more than once but under ten times. The J gene is TRBJ2-1, the V gene TRBV5-6; a weak D match, TRBD2 (7 bases). Germline V lookup: CDR1 SGHDT, CDR2 YYEEEE. Trimming cost V 2 bases and J 8 bases, with 14 bases left between them. This CDR3 is built from 14 residues. This chain's CDR3 is CASSFGGGPDEQFF. Here the CDR3 DNA reads TGTGCCAGCAGCTTTGGCGGGGGCCCCGATGAGCAGTTCTTC.

The chain combines TRBV6-1 with TRBJ1-5; D is uncertain. Trimming shortened V by 8 bases and J by 1 base, and 6 bases separated the two germline ends. The CDR3 has 12 amino acids. The V gene's germline CDR1 is MNHNS and CDR2 SASEGT. The CDR3 loop is CASRVSNQPQHF. The CDR3 DNA follows: TGTGCCAGCCGGGTGAGCAATCAGCCCCAGCATTTT.

The rearrangement joins TRBV5-6 to TRBJ2-3, with 10 bases that match TRBD1. With V trimmed by 0 bases and J by 3 bases, 7 bases remained unmatched. Germline V CDR1 and CDR2: SGHDT, YYEEEE. This CDR3 spans 17 amino acids. The CDR3 spells CASSLGTDRGGTDTQYF. In nucleotides, the CDR3 is TGTGCCAGCAGCTTGGGGACGGACAGGGGGGGGACAGATACGCAGTATTTT. Drawing the rest from reference TRBV5-6 and TRBJ2-3, the complete variable domain is DAGVTQSPTHLIKTRGQQVTLRCSPKSGHDTVSWYQQALGQGPQFIFQYYEEEERQRGNFPDRFSGHQFPNYSSELNVNALLLGDSALYLCASSLGTDRGGTDTQYFGPGTRLTVL.

This clonotype has more than one count but fewer than ten. This sequence joins TRBV5-6 and TRBJ2-5; D is undetermined. The V gene lost 2 bases and the J gene lost 7 bases, with 12 bases spanning the gap. The CDR3 loop spans 13 amino acids. From germline, CDR1 is SGHDT and CDR2 YYEEEE. CDR3 protein: CASSLAASMTQYF. The CDR3 DNA sequence: TGTGCCAGCAGCTTAGCAGCGTCAATGACCCAGTACTTC.

This clonotype was seen at least ten times. V gene TRBV5-1 combines with J gene TRBJ2-7; 13 positions match TRBD2. This CDR3 spans 16 amino acids. V was pared by 8 bases and J by 0 bases, with 8 bases of the junction left unmatched. Germline CDR1 SGHRS, CDR2 YFSETQ. The CDR3 bases are TGCGCCAGTCGGACGGGACTAGCGGGGTACTCCTACGAGCAGTACTTC. Translating it yields CASRTGLAGYSYEQYF.

This clonotype was detected only a few times. The chain is built from TRBV5-1 and TRBJ1-3; the D is unclear. The germline V and J ends were trimmed by 0 bases and 0 bases, with 13 bases remaining between them. Germline values: CDR1 SGHRS, CDR2 YFSETQ. The CDR3 length is 17 residues. In DNA, the CDR3 is TGCGCCAGCAGCTTGGACGGCAGGACTTACTCTGGAAACACCATATATTTT. Translated: CASSLDGRTYSGNTIYF.

In its sample, this clonotype was seen a few times. The chain recombines TRBV2 with TRBJ1-5; D perhaps matches TRBD1 (5 bases). The CDR3 is 13 residues long. Per the germline V gene, CDR1 is SNHLY and CDR2 is FYNNEI. Trimming took off 4 bases at V and 8 bases at J, with 12 bases between the two ends. CDR3 residues: CASSVYLGEPQHF. CDR3 DNA: TGTGCCAGCAGTGTCTACCTAGGGGAGCCCCAGCATTTT.

This clonotype came up a few times. This sequence joins TRBV11-2 and TRBJ2-1, with a weak D call TRBD2 (5 bases). V lost 0 bases, J lost 6 bases, and 15 bases lay in between. Germline values: CDR1 SGHAT, CDR2 FQNNGV. The CDR3 extends over 16 amino acids. The chain's CDR3 is CASSLDSLSSRNEQFF. The DNA of the CDR3 is TGTGCCAGCAGCTTAGACTCCCTGTCTAGCCGCAATGAGCAGTTCTTC.

The table lists this clonotype with a few counts. The chain has TRBV7-2 and TRBJ2-1; D gene ambiguous. CDR3 length: 12 residues. In germline, CDR1 is SGHTA, CDR2 FQGNSA. Deletions cut 11 bases from V and 10 bases from J, with 18 bases between. DNA of the CDR3: TGTGCCGGATCCGGGCCCCAGGCCGAGCAGTTCTTC. The encoded protein is CAGSGPQAEQFF.